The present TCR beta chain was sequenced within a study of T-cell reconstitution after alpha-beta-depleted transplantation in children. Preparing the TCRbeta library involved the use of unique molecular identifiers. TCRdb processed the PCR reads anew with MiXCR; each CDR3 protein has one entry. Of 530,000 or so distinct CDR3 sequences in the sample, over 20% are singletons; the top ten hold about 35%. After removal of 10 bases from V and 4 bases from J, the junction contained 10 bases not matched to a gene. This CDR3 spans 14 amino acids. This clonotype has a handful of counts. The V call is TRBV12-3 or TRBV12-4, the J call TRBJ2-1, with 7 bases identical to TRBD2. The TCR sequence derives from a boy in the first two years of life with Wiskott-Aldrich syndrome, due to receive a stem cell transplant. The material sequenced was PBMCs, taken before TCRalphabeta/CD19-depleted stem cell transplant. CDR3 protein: CATLPGLPYNEQFF. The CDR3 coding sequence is TGTGCCACTCTACCGGGACTACCTTACAATGAGCAGTTCTTC.